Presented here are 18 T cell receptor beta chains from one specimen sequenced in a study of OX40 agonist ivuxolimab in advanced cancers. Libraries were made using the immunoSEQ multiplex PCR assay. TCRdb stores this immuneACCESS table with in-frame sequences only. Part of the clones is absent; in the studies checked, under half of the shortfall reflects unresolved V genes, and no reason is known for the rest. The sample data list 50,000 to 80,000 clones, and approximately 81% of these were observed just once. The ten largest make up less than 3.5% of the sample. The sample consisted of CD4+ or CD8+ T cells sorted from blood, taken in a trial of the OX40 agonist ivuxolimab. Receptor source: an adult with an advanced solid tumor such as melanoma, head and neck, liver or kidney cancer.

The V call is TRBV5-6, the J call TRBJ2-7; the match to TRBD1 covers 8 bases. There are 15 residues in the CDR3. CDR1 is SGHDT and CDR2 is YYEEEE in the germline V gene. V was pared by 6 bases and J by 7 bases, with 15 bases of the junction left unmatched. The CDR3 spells CASTRQGLRGSEQYF. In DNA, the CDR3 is TGTGCCAGCACACGACAGGGGCTAAGAGGTTCAGAGCAGTACTTC.

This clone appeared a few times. The CDR3 spells CASSSSGDTGELFF. CDR3 nucleotide sequence: TGTGCCAGCAGCTCATCAGGGGACACCGGGGAGCTGTTTTTT. The chain couples TRBV13 to TRBJ2-2, with D perhaps matching TRBD1 (6 bases). Per germline, CDR1 PRHDT and CDR2 FYEKMQ (reference sequence). Deletions cut 4 bases from V and 3 bases from J, with 9 bases between. The CDR3 loop spans 14 amino acids. The whole variable domain, filled in from reference TRBV13 and TRBJ2-2, reads AAGVIQSPRHLIKEKRETATLKCYPIPRHDTVYWYQQGPGQDPQFLISFYEKMQSDKGSIPDRFSAQQFSDYHSELNMSSLELGDSALYFCASSSSGDTGELFFGEGSRLTVL.

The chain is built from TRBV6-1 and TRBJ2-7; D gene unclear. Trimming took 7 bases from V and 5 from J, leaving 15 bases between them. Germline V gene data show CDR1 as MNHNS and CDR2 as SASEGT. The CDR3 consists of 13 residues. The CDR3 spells CASTLGPGDEQYF. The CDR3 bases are TGTGCCAGCACCCTAGGCCCCGGAGACGAGCAGTACTTC.

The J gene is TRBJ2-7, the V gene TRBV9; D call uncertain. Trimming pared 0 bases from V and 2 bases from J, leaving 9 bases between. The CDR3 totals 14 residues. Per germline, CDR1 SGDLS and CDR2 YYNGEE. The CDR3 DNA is TGTGCCAGCAGCGTAGGGGTCTACCCCTACGAGCAGTACTTC. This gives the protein CASSVGVYPYEQYF.

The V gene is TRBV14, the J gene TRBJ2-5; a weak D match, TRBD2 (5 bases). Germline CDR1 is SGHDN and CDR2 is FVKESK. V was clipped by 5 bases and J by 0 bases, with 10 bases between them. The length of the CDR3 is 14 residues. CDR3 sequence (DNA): TGTGCCAGCAGCTTACGAGGGTACCAAGAGACCCAGTACTTC. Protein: CASSLRGYQETQYF.

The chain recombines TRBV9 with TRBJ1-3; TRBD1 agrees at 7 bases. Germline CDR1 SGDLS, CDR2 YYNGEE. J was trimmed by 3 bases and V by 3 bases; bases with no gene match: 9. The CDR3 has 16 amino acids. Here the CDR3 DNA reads TGTGCCAGCAGCGACGGACAGGATCTACGTGGAAACACCATATATTTT. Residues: CASSDGQDLRGNTIYF.

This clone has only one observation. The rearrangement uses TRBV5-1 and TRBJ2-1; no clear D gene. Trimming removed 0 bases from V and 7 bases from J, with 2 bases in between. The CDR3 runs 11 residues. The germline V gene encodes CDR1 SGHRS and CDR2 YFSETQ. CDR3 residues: CASSLANEQFF. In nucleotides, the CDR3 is TGCGCCAGCAGCTTGGCGAATGAGCAGTTCTTC.

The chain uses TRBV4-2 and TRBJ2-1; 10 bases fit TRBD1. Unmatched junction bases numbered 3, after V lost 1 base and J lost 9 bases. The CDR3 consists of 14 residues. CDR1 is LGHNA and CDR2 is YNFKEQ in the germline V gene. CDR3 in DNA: TGTGCCAGCAGCCAAGGGACAGGGGGAAGTGAGCAGTTCTTC. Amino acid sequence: CASSQGTGGSEQFF.

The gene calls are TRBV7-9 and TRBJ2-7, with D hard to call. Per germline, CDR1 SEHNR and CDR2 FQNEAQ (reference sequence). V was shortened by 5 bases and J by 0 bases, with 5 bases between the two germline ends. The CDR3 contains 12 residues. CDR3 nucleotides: TGTGCCAGCAGCCGAAACTCCTACGAGCAGTACTTC. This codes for CASSRNSYEQYF.

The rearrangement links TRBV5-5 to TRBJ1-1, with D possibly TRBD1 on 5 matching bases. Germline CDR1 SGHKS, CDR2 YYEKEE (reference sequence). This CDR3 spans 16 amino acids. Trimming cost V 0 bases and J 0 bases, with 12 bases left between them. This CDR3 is CASSLAPGGLNTEAFF. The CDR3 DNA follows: TGTGCCAGCAGCTTGGCCCCGGGGGGTTTGAACACTGAAGCTTTCTTT.

The CDR3 coding sequence is TGTGCCAGCAGCTCCACCCAGGGACAGGGGCTCTATGGCTACACCTTC. Translation gives CASSSTQGQGLYGYTF. This chain uses TRBV7-2 with TRBJ1-2, with 10 bases fitting TRBD1. From germline, CDR1 is SGHTA and CDR2 FQGNSA. There are 16 residues in the CDR3. V shed 4 bases and J 4 bases; nucleotides not matched to a gene: 9. Full variable domain (remainder filled in from reference TRBV7-2 and TRBJ1-2): GAGVSQSPSNKVTEKGKDVELRCDPISGHTALYWYRQSLGQGLEFLIYFQGNSAPDKSGLPSDRFSAERTGGSVSTLTIQRTQQEDSAVYLCASSSTQGQGLYGYTFGSGTRLTVV.

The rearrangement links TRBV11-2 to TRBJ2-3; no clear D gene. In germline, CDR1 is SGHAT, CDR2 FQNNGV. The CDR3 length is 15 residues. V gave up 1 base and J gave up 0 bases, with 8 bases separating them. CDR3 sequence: CASSLGPGSTDTQYF. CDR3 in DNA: TGTGCCAGCAGCTTAGGTCCGGGTAGCACAGATACGCAGTATTTT.

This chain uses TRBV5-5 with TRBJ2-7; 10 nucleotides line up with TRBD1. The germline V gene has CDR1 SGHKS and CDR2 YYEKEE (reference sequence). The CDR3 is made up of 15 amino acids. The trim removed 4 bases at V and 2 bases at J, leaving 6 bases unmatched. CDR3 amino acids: CASSEAGTGAYEQYF. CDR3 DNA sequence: TGTGCCAGCAGCGAAGCCGGGACAGGGGCCTACGAGCAGTACTTC.

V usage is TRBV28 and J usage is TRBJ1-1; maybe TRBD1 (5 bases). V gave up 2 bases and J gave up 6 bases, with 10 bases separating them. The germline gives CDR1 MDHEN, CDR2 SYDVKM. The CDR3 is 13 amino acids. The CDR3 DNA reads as TGTGCCAGCAGTTTACTTACAGGAGCTGAAGCTTTCTTT. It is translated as CASSLLTGAEAFF.

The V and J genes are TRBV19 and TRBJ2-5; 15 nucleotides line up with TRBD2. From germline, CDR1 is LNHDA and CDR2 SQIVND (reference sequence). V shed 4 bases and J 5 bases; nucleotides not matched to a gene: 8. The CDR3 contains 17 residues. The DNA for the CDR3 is TGTGCCAGTAGTAGCCCCCGGACTAGCGGGAGGGTGGAGACCCAGTACTTC. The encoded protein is CASSSPRTSGRVETQYF.

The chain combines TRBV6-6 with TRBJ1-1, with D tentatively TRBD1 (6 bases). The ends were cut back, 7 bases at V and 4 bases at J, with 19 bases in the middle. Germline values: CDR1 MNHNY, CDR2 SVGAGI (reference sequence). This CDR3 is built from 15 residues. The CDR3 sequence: CASTRRGEGGTEAFF. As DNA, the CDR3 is TGTGCCAGCACTCGTAGGGGGGAGGGGGGCACTGAAGCTTTCTTT.

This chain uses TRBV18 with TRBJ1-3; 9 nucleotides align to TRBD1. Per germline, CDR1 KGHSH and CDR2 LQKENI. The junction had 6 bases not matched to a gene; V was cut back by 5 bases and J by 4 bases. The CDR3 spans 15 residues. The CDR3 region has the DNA TGTGCCAGCTCATCCGGGACAGGGACCGGAAACACCATATATTTT. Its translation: CASSSGTGTGNTIYF.

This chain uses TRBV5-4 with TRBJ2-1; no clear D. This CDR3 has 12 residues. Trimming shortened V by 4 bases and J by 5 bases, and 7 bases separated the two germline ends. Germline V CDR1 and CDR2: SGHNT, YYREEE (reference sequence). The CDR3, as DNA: TGTGCCAGCAGCCCTGCCGACAATGAGCAGTTCTTC. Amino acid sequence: CASSPADNEQFF.